The 9 T cell receptor beta chains reported below all come from one sample, sequenced in a study of blood T cell repertoires in COVID-19. Data came from immunoSEQ multiplex PCR; TCRdb stores just in-frame clones and leaves some out. Of 300,000 to 400,000 clones in the sample, 88% were seen once. Specimen: PBMCs or T cells enriched from blood (not recorded which). Receptor source: a woman aged 18-29 years who had recovered from COVID-19.

The genes are TRBV28 and TRBJ1-2, with D unclear. V lost 5 bases, J lost 9 bases, and 10 bases lay in between. Germline V CDR1 and CDR2: MDHEN, SYDVKM. The CDR3 covers 11 residues. The chain's CDR3 is CASSEPSSYTF. The CDR3 nucleotides are TGTGCCAGCAGTGAACCATCTAGCTACACCTTC.

The V call is TRBV7-9, the J call TRBJ2-7, with a tentative D call TRBD1 (5 bases). The CDR3 is 15 residues long. Germline assignment: CDR1 SEHNR and CDR2 FQNEAQ (reference sequence). Trimming cost V 3 bases and J 3 bases, with 15 bases left between them. CDR3 sequence reads: CASSFADTSFYEQYF. As DNA, the CDR3 is TGTGCCAGCAGCTTTGCGGACACTTCCTTCTACGAGCAGTACTTC.

V and J are TRBV12-3 or TRBV12-4 and TRBJ2-1; D perhaps matches TRBD2 (6 bases). V lost 4 bases, J lost 7 bases, and 11 bases lay in between. The CDR3 runs to 13 residues. The CDR3 bases are TGTGCCAGCAGTTCGCCCGCGGGGAATGAGCAGTTCTTC. This codes for CASSSPAGNEQFF.

The rearrangement uses TRBV6-4 and TRBJ2-3; a possible D gene is TRBD1 (7 bases). The CDR3 is 16 residues long. Looked up from germline, CDR1 is MRHNA and CDR2 is SNTAGT. V lost 3 bases and J 5 bases, leaving 18 bases between the germline ends. In DNA form, the CDR3 reads TGTGCCAGCAGTGAAGTACGGAGGGGGCCTGGAGATACGCAGTATTTT. It specifies CASSEVRRGPGDTQYF.

V and J are TRBV12-5 and TRBJ1-2; D ambiguous. The CDR3 contains 14 residues. Germline CDR1 and CDR2: LGHNT and FRNRAP. V shed 1 base and J shed 5 bases, with 11 bases lying between them. CDR3 region: CASGLGIDLYGYTF. In DNA, the CDR3 is TGTGCTAGTGGTTTGGGAATAGACTTATATGGCTACACCTTC.

This clone was found once. The chain links TRBV10-2 to TRBJ2-5; the D is unclear. V lost 3 bases to trimming and J lost 14 bases, with 16 bases between them. This CDR3 region has 12 residues. Germline V CDR1 and CDR2: WSHSY, SAAADI. The CDR3 DNA sequence: TGCGCCAGCAGTGAAGATAACCCTCGGTTTTACTTC. Translating gives CASSEDNPRFYF.

Ten or more counts support this clone. This chain joins TRBV28 and TRBJ2-1; D unclear. V lost 6 bases and J 0 bases, leaving 12 bases between the germline ends. The V gene's germline CDR1 is MDHEN and CDR2 SYDVKM. This CDR3 contains 15 residues. The CDR3 loop reads CASSLPRSSYNEQFF. The CDR3 DNA reads TGTGCCAGCAGCCTTCCTAGGAGCTCCTACAATGAGCAGTTCTTC.

The chain has TRBV9 and TRBJ1-1; 9 nucleotides match TRBD1. CDR1 is SGDLS and CDR2 is YYNGEE in the germline V gene. This CDR3 is 14 amino acids long. After removal of 5 bases from V and 1 base from J, the junction contained 3 bases not matched to a gene. Written as DNA, the CDR3 is TGTGCCAGCAGTGAGACAGGGGGGAACACTGAAGCTTTCTTT. It encodes CASSETGGNTEAFF.

The rearrangement joins TRBV30 to TRBJ1-1; D perhaps matches TRBD1 (6 bases). V shed 5 bases and J shed 7 bases, with 17 bases lying between them. This CDR3 spans 13 amino acids. Germline V gene lookup returns CDR1 GTSNPN and CDR2 SVGIG (reference sequence). CDR3 in amino acids: CAWAPDSFGEAFF. The CDR3, as DNA: TGTGCCTGGGCTCCGGACAGTTTCGGTGAAGCTTTCTTT.